Shown below are 32 T cell receptor beta chains from a single sample sequenced in a study of yellow fever vaccine responses in identical twins (dated by TCRdb to 2017 to 2018). The library was produced with RT-PCR. The sequencing machine was an Illumina HiSeq 2500. Through fastp at Q25 and MiXCR, TCRdb rebuilt clones from the public reads, retaining in-frame beta chains. Every distinct CDR3 protein forms one entry, paired with its most common genes and DNA. The sample profile shows roughly 4,200 distinct CDR3 sequences; 85% to 90% of them were found once. Of the sample, around 2.9% is held by the ten largest clones. Source: T cells from blood (PBMCs), unsorted or a sorted subset (not recorded which), taken before or after yellow fever vaccination (not recorded which). These TCRs come from a woman between 18 and 29 years old who received the yellow fever vaccine. Donor details come from another sample of the same person, matched by shared clones.

The genes are TRBV6-1 and TRBJ1-5; D is possibly TRBD1 (6 bases). The germline V and J ends were trimmed by 9 bases and 0 bases, with 9 bases remaining between them. Germline assignment: CDR1 MNHNS and CDR2 SASEGT. The CDR3 has 13 amino acids. CDR3 residues: CASRGYSNQPQHF. CDR3 in DNA: TGTGCCAGTAGGGGGTATAGCAATCAGCCCCAGCATTTT.

This sequence joins TRBV11-3 and TRBJ1-5, with 7 bases identical to TRBD1. The ends lost 0 bases at V and 4 bases at J; junction bases unmatched: 3. The CDR3 sequence is 15 residues long. Germline CDR1 SGHNT, CDR2 YENEEA. The CDR3 here is CASSLDGTENQPQHF. CDR3 coding DNA: TGTGCCAGCAGCTTAGATGGGACAGAGAATCAGCCCCAGCATTTT.

The gene calls are TRBV29-1 and TRBJ2-5; 9 bases are shared with TRBD2. Germline V lookup: CDR1 SQVTM, CDR2 ANQGSEA. CDR3 length: 15 amino acids. With 1 base clipped from V and 4 bases from J, the junction kept 7 bases outside the gene matches. In DNA, the CDR3 is TGCAGCGTTGAAGGGGGCCAACTAGCGGGAGAGACCCAGTACTTC. This gives the protein CSVEGGQLAGETQYF. The whole variable domain, remainder taken from reference TRBV29-1 and TRBJ2-5, is SAVISQKPSRDICQRGTSLTIQCQVDSQVTMMFWYRQQPGQSLTLIATANQGSEATYESGFVIDKFPISRPNLTFSTLTVSNMSPEDSSIYLCSVEGGQLAGETQYFGPGTRLLVL.

This chain connects TRBV29-1 to TRBJ2-5, with D uncertain. This CDR3 is built from 16 residues. Trimming took off 0 bases at V and 1 base at J, with 15 bases between the two ends. Looked up from germline, CDR1 is SQVTM and CDR2 is ANQGSEA. This CDR3 is CSVEDPLTGSQETQYF. In DNA form, the CDR3 reads TGCAGCGTTGAAGATCCCCTGACTGGAAGCCAAGAGACCCAGTACTTC.

The chain is built from TRBV20-1 and TRBJ2-1; TRBD1 is a possible D gene (7 bases). Per the germline V gene, CDR1 is DFQATT and CDR2 is SNEGSKA (reference sequence). The CDR3 spans 17 residues. The V end lost 0 bases, the J end lost 1 base, and 16 bases lay between the germline ends. The CDR3 bases are TGCAGTGCTAGAGATGTGCCGACAGGGACTTCCTACAATGAGCAGTTCTTC. This gives the protein CSARDVPTGTSYNEQFF.

The V call is TRBV6-1, the J call TRBJ2-1, with 10 bases lining up with TRBD2. The CDR3 extends over 17 amino acids. Germline V gives CDR1 MNHNS, CDR2 SASEGT. With 7 bases clipped from V and 7 bases from J, the junction kept 16 bases outside the gene matches. DNA of the CDR3: TGTGCCAGCACCTACGCGGGGGCCAGCGGGGGGGCAAATGAGCAGTTCTTC. Translating it yields CASTYAGASGGANEQFF.

This clonotype has only one observation. V is TRBV18 and J is TRBJ2-7; D is possibly TRBD1 (6 bases). The V gene's germline CDR1 is KGHSH and CDR2 LQKENI. The V end was cut by 3 bases, the J end by 4 bases, with 16 bases between. CDR3 length equals 15 residues. The chain's CDR3 is CASSPSRDMLYEQYF. CDR3 DNA: TGTGCCAGCTCACCTTCCCGGGACATGCTGTACGAGCAGTACTTC.

The chain uses TRBV18 and TRBJ2-5; D is unresolved. The CDR3 sequence is 15 residues long. CDR1 and CDR2 (germline): KGHSH, LQKENI. V gave up 3 bases and J gave up 5 bases, with 16 bases separating them. The CDR3 loop is CASSPLSSVGETQYF. The CDR3 nucleotides read TGTGCCAGCTCACCCTTGTCCAGTGTTGGGGAGACCCAGTACTTC.

The chain combines TRBV13 with TRBJ2-7, with 8 bases lining up with TRBD2. Germline values: CDR1 PRHDT, CDR2 FYEKMQ (reference sequence). V lost 5 bases to trimming and J lost 4 bases; unmatched junction nucleotides: 7. This CDR3 spans 14 amino acids. CDR3 nucleotides: TGTGCCAGCAGCCCGGCGGGGGGCCGTTACGAGCAGTACTTC. This encodes CASSPAGGRYEQYF.

Only one count was recorded for this clonotype. This chain links TRBV6-2 or TRBV6-3 with TRBJ2-1; 8 bases fit TRBD2. The CDR3 contains 19 residues. From germline, CDR1 is MNHEY and CDR2 SVGEGT. Germline trimming cut 2 bases from V and 7 bases from J; bases unmatched to any gene: 19. The CDR3 loop is CASSYAETSVGRDLNEQFF. The CDR3 region has the DNA TGTGCCAGCAGTTACGCCGAGACTAGCGTGGGGAGGGATTTGAATGAGCAGTTCTTC.

The CDR3 spells CASSRGHNEQFF. CDR3 coding DNA: TGTGCCAGCAGCCGGGGCCACAATGAGCAGTTCTTC. J is TRBJ2-1 and V is TRBV11-1, with D perhaps assigned TRBD1 or TRBD2 (5 bases each). V was shortened by 5 bases and J by 5 bases, with 7 bases between the two germline ends. The CDR3 is 12 residues long. Germline V gene data show CDR1 as SGHAT and CDR2 as FQDESV (reference sequence).

The chain combines TRBV7-9 with TRBJ1-6; 9 bases are a match to TRBD1. V was clipped by 5 bases and J by 10 bases; unmatched bases: 12. Germline CDR1 reads SEHNR; CDR2 reads FQNEAQ (reference sequence). This CDR3 has 16 amino acids. DNA for the CDR3: TGTGCCAGCAGCCATGGCCCGGGACAGGGTGGATCACCCCTCCACTTT. It codes for CASSHGPGQGGSPLHF.

The rearrangement links TRBV18 to TRBJ1-5, with D tentatively TRBD1 (6 bases). Trimming shortened V by 5 bases and J by 1 base, and 9 bases separated the two germline ends. The CDR3 covers 14 residues. Germline V lookup: CDR1 KGHSH, CDR2 LQKENI. In DNA form, the CDR3 reads TGTGCCAGCTCATCAACAGGGAGCAATCAGCCCCAGCATTTT. Translation: CASSSTGSNQPQHF.

This clonotype was seen more than once but under ten times. The chain carries TRBV29-1 and TRBJ2-1, with 14 positions matching TRBD2. Germline CDR1 and CDR2: SQVTM and ANQGSEA. The CDR3 sequence is 16 residues long. The trim removed 0 bases at V and 8 bases at J, leaving 6 bases unmatched. The CDR3 region has the DNA TGCAGCGTTGAAGATTTTGGGACTAGCGGGAGCGATGAGCAGTTCTTC. Its translation: CSVEDFGTSGSDEQFF.

This chain links TRBV15 with TRBJ1-2, with unresolved D. Germline values: CDR1 LNHNV, CDR2 YYDKDF (reference sequence). The CDR3 totals 14 residues. The V end lost 1 base, the J end lost 4 bases, and 10 bases lay between the germline ends. CDR3 bases: TGTGCCACCAGCAGAGTAGGAGTAGCCTATGGCTACACCTTC. This sequence encodes CATSRVGVAYGYTF. Full variable domain (outside the CDR3, taken from reference TRBV15 and TRBJ1-2): DAMVIQNPRYQVTQFGKPVTLSCSQTLNHNVMYWYQQKSSQAPKLLFHYYDKDFNNEADTPDNFQSRRPNTSFCFLDIRSPGLGDTAMYLCATSRVGVAYGYTFGSGTRLTVV.

V is TRBV7-6 and J is TRBJ1-4; D is ambiguous. The CDR3 loop spans 13 amino acids. With 5 bases removed from V and 6 bases from J, the gap between germline ends came to 10 bases. The V gene's germline CDR1 is SGHVS and CDR2 FNYEAQ. CDR3 nucleotides: TGTGCCAGCAGCCCGGTTGGCGATGAAAAACTGTTTTTT. This encodes CASSPVGDEKLFF.

The J gene is TRBJ2-7, the V gene TRBV29-1; tentatively, D is TRBD2 (6 bases). The CDR3 loop spans 11 amino acids. Germline CDR1 and CDR2: SQVTM and ANQGSEA. V dropped 6 bases and J dropped 5 bases, with 11 bases sitting between them. CDR3 bases: TGCAGCGTCACCAGGACTAACGAGCAGTACTTC. Its translation: CSVTRTNEQYF.

This rearrangement joins TRBV13 to TRBJ2-5; either TRBD1 or TRBD2 may fit D (6 bases each). This CDR3 has 13 amino acids. Germline V lookup: CDR1 PRHDT, CDR2 FYEKMQ (reference sequence). Trimming pared 5 bases from V and 5 bases from J, leaving 12 bases between. CDR3 sequence (DNA): TGTGCCAGCAGCCCAGGGGCGGGGGAGACCCAGTACTTC. Encoded protein: CASSPGAGETQYF.

V and J are TRBV15 and TRBJ2-7, with D possibly being TRBD1 (5 bases). Germline assignment: CDR1 LNHNV and CDR2 YYDKDF (reference sequence). V was trimmed by 0 bases and J by 1 base, leaving 10 bases between them. This CDR3 has 15 amino acids. Here the CDR3 reads CATSRDRGFSYEQYF. CDR3 nucleotides: TGTGCCACCAGCAGAGATAGGGGTTTTTCCTACGAGCAGTACTTC. Filled out from reference TRBV15 and TRBJ2-7, the complete variable domain reads DAMVIQNPRYQVTQFGKPVTLSCSQTLNHNVMYWYQQKSSQAPKLLFHYYDKDFNNEADTPDNFQSRRPNTSFCFLDIRSPGLGDTAMYLCATSRDRGFSYEQYFGPGTRLTVT.

This clonotype was seen more than once but under ten times. The genes are TRBV5-1 and TRBJ2-3; D gene uncertain. The length of the CDR3 is 13 residues. Per germline, CDR1 SGHRS and CDR2 YFSETQ. Deletions cut 3 bases from V and 2 bases from J, with 7 bases between. The CDR3 DNA reads as TGCGCCAGCAGCTCCCAGTTCACAGATACGCAGTATTTT. It yields the protein CASSSQFTDTQYF.

This chain connects TRBV9 to TRBJ2-3, with D unresolved. Germline V gene sequence: CDR1 SGDLS, CDR2 YYNGEE. Trimming stripped 0 bases from V and 1 base from J, with 9 bases between. This CDR3 is 15 amino acids long. The CDR3 loop is CASSVGAVGTDTQYF. The DNA for the CDR3 is TGTGCCAGCAGCGTAGGGGCGGTGGGCACAGATACGCAGTATTTT.

The chain employs TRBV10-3 and TRBJ2-7; D is unresolved. Germline CDR1 and CDR2: ENHRY and SYGVKD. The CDR3 has 11 residues. Trimming took 2 bases from V and 3 from J, leaving 2 bases between them. The CDR3 here is CAISEGYEQYF. In nucleotides, the CDR3 is TGTGCCATCAGTGAGGGCTACGAGCAGTACTTC.

The V and J genes are TRBV29-1 and TRBJ2-5; the D is unclear. Trimming took 6 bases from V and 2 from J, leaving 10 bases between them. CDR3 size: 12 residues. Germline assignment: CDR1 SQVTM and CDR2 ANQGSEA. DNA of the CDR3: TGCAGCGTAGGAAGGATACAAGAGACCCAGTACTTC. Its protein is CSVGRIQETQYF.

The chain links TRBV2 to TRBJ1-5; 7 bases are a match to TRBD1. The CDR3 consists of 14 residues. Germline assignment: CDR1 SNHLY and CDR2 FYNNEI. V lost 6 bases, J lost 3 bases, and 5 bases stayed unmatched. CDR3 bases: TGTGCCAGCAGAGGACAGGTTAACAATCAGCCCCAGCATTTT. The encoded protein is CASRGQVNNQPQHF.

The CDR3 loop reads CASSLALAGGEQYF. The CDR3 DNA sequence: TGTGCCAGCAGCTTGGCACTAGCGGGAGGTGAGCAGTACTTC. The rearrangement links TRBV5-5 to TRBJ2-7; 12 nucleotides line up with TRBD2. The CDR3 has 14 residues. V shed 0 bases, J shed 7 bases, and the junction held 2 bases outside the gene matches. CDR1 is SGHKS, CDR2 YYEKEE, per germline (reference sequence). Using reference TRBV5-5 and TRBJ2-7 for the parts outside the CDR3, the full variable domain is DAGVTQSPTHLIKTRGQQVTLRCSPISGHKSVSWYQQVLGQGPQFIFQYYEKEERGRGNFPDRFSARQFPNYSSELNVNALLLGDSALYLCASSLALAGGEQYFGPGTRLTVT.

This clonotype was seen just once. The V and J genes are TRBV6-4 and TRBJ2-1; D is perhaps TRBD1 (6 bases). This CDR3 is 15 amino acids long. Trimming removed 0 bases from V and 8 bases from J, with 14 bases in between. Per germline, CDR1 MRHNA and CDR2 SNTAGT. The DNA of the CDR3 is TGTGCCAGCAGTGACTCGTCAGGGGCGGTCGATGAGCAGTTCTTC. Translation: CASSDSSGAVDEQFF.

The chain joins TRBV29-1 to TRBJ2-2; D gene ambiguous. The CDR3 has 13 residues. Germline CDR1 SQVTM, CDR2 ANQGSEA. V was cut by 5 bases and J by 0 bases, with 7 bases left in between. CDR3 protein: CSVILTNTGELFF. DNA for the CDR3: TGCAGCGTTATCCTTACGAACACCGGGGAGCTGTTTTTT.

The chain combines TRBV3-1 with TRBJ2-1, with D perhaps matching TRBD1 (6 bases). CDR1 is LGHDT, CDR2 YNNKEL, per germline (reference sequence). This CDR3 contains 14 residues. The V end was cut by 4 bases, the J end by 0 bases, with 7 bases between. The CDR3 sequence: CASSRQASYNEQFF. CDR3 in DNA: TGTGCCAGCAGCCGACAGGCCTCCTACAATGAGCAGTTCTTC.

This clonotype turned up a few times. J is TRBJ1-5 and V is TRBV3-1; D unresolved. The CDR3 is 14 residues long. The germline CDR1 and CDR2 sequences are LGHDT and YNNKEL (reference sequence). V was pared by 4 bases and J by 2 bases, with 9 bases between. The CDR3 is CASSLGGRNQPQHF. The DNA for the CDR3 is TGTGCCAGCAGCCTCGGTGGGCGCAATCAGCCCCAGCATTTT.

V and J are TRBV15 and TRBJ2-7; TRBD2 matches 11 bases. CDR1 and CDR2 from the germline V gene are LNHNV and YYDKDF (reference sequence). The CDR3 contains 17 residues. With 1 base clipped from V and 0 bases from J, the junction kept 5 bases outside the gene matches. The CDR3 is CATSRAGTSGNSYEQYF. Written as DNA, the CDR3 is TGTGCCACCAGCAGAGCTGGGACTAGCGGTAACTCCTACGAGCAGTACTTC.

The table lists this clonotype with a count of one. V usage is TRBV29-1 and J usage is TRBJ2-7; D unclear. The CDR3 length is 12 residues. Germline CDR1 reads SQVTM; CDR2 reads ANQGSEA. The V gene lost 5 bases and the J gene lost 4 bases, with 12 bases spanning the gap. CDR3 bases: TGCAGCGTTCTCACGCGTCCATACGAGCAGTACTTC. This codes for CSVLTRPYEQYF.

This clonotype appeared a single time. The chain uses TRBV12-3 or TRBV12-4 and TRBJ1-2; D not certain. V was shortened by 3 bases and J by 2 bases, with 10 bases between the two germline ends. The CDR3 runs to 14 residues. The CDR3 DNA follows: TGTGCCAGCAGTTTTGGTCCGGGAAACTATGGCTACACCTTC. Protein product: CASSFGPGNYGYTF.